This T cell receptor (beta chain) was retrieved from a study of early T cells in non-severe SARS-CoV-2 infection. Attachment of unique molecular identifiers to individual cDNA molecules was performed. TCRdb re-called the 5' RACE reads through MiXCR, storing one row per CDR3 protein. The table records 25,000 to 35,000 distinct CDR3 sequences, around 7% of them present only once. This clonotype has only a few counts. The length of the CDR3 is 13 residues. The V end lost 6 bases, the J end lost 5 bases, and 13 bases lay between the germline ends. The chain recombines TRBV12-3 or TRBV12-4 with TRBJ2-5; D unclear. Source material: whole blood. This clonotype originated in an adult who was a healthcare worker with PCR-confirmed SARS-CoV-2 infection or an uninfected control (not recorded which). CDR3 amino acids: CASSQAQGETQYF. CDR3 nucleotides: TGTGCCAGCAGCCAAGCCCAAGGGGAGACCCAGTACTTC.